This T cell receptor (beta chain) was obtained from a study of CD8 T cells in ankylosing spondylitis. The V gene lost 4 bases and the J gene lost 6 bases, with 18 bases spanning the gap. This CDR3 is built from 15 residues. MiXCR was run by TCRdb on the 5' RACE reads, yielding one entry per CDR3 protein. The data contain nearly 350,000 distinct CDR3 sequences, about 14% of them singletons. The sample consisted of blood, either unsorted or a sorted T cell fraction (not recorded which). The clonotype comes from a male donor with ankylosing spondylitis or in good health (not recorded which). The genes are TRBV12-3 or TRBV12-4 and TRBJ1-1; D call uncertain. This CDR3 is CASSSGWEGGAEAFF. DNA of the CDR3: TGTGCCAGCAGTTCCGGTTGGGAGGGTGGGGCTGAAGCTTTCTTT.